Following are 2 T cell receptor beta chains from one sample sequenced in a study of PD-L1 blockade in urothelial cancer. The protocol was immunoSEQ multiplex PCR, while the TCRdb copy is restricted to in-frame clones and leaves out a portion. The sample shows over 40,000 clones, roughly 78% of them seen only once. The sequences come from PBMCs, collected around atezolizumab (anti-PD-L1) treatment. These receptors all come from an older man with urothelial cancer.

This chain uses TRBV27 with TRBJ2-7; TRBD1 is a possible D gene (5 bases). Germline V gene sequence: CDR1 MNHEY, CDR2 SMNVEV (reference sequence). V was shortened by 6 bases and J by 2 bases, with 11 bases between the two germline ends. The CDR3 contains 13 residues. This CDR3 is CASSGHATYEQYF. The DNA of the CDR3 is TGTGCCAGCAGCGGACACGCGACCTACGAGCAGTACTTC.

This clone came up a few times. This sequence joins TRBV7-9 and TRBJ2-7; 8 nucleotides agree with TRBD1. V was clipped by 5 bases and J by 0 bases; unmatched bases: 3. CDR3 length: 14 residues. Germline V gives CDR1 SEHNR, CDR2 FQNEAQ (reference sequence). The CDR3 DNA reads TGTGCCAGCAGCCCAACAGGGGGCTCCTACGAGCAGTACTTC. Encoded protein: CASSPTGGSYEQYF.